This entry concerns a single T cell receptor beta chain. Its antigen is still unknown. Generated by immunoSEQ multiplex PCR, the TCRdb table keeps only in-frame clones and is missing some. The sample contains 110,000 or so clones, 70% to 90% of which appear only once. This specimen belongs to a study of T cell responses to AZD1222 COVID-19 vaccine. Study results and limitations: Reportedly, close to half of spike-specific TCRs are directed against unmutated variant regions. Repertoires were collected only later (after the peak T cell response had occurred). Females outnumbered males among donors, who were mostly white British; clonal diversity was possibly underestimated.

J lost 6 bases, V lost 4 bases, and 7 bases had no gene match. Germline lookup yields CDR1 SGDLS and CDR2 YYNGEE. This CDR3 comprises 15 residues. The rearrangement joins TRBV9 to TRBJ2-3; 11 bases align to TRBD2. The material was peripheral blood, obtained 28 days after the second AZD1222 dose. The sequence was obtained from an adult who received the AZD1222 COVID-19 vaccine. The CDR3 DNA is TGTGCCAGCAGCACGATAGCGGGGGGGCTGGATACGCAGTATTTT. It encodes CASSTIAGGLDTQYF.